This section outlines one T cell receptor (beta chain) sequence together with its context. The antigen is unknown. Random hexamers were used to reverse transcribe the RNA input (roughly 0.5 to 1 ug). In TCRdb, the immunoSEQ multiplex PCR reads were re-called with MiXCR into one record per CDR3 protein. Found here are around 160,000 distinct CDR3 sequences, approximately 95% of them singletons; the top ten hold about 0.095%. The CDR3 length is 12 residues. Per germline, CDR1 SNHLY and CDR2 FYNNEI. V lost 4 bases to trimming and J lost 12 bases; unmatched junction nucleotides: 8. The data are from a study of CD8 T cells in Susac syndrome. Study-level points and caveats: By the study's own acknowledgment, its TCR sequencing and HLA analysis included relatively few individuals.

J is TRBJ2-5 and V is TRBV2, with TRBD2 matching over 7 bases. The receptor comes from a human donor with multiple sclerosis. Sequenced material: CD4+ T cells from PBMCs. CDR3 residues: CASSGSVGGEYF. DNA of the CDR3: TGTGCCAGCAGTGGCAGTGTGGGAGGGGAGTACTTC.